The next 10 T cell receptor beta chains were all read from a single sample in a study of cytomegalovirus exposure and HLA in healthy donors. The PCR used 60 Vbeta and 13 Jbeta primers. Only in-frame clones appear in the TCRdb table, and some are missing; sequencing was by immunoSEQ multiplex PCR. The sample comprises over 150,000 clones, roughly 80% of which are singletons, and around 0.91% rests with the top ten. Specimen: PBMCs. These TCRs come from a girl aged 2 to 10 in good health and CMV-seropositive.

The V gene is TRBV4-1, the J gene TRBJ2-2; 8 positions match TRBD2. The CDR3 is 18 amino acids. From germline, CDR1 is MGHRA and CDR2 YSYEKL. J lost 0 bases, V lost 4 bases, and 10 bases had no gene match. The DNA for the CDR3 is TGCGCCAGCAGCCCTCGAACTTTTAGCGGGACGAACACCGGGGAGCTGTTTTTT. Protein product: CASSPRTFSGTNTGELFF.

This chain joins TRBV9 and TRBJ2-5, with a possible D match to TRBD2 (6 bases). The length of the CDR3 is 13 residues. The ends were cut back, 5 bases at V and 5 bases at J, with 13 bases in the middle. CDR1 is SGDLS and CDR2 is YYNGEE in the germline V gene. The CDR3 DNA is TGTGCCAGCAGTCGACTAGAATCGGAGACCCAGTACTTC. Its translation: CASSRLESETQYF.

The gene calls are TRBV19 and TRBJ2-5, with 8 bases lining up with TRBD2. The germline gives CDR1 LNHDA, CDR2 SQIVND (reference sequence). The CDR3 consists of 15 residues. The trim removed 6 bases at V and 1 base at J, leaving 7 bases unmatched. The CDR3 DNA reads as TGTGCCAGTAGGTGTGTCGGGAGGGGCCAAGAGACCCAGTACTTC. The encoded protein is CASRCVGRGQETQYF. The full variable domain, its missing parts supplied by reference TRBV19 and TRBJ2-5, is DGGITQSPKYLFRKEGQNVTLSCEQNLNHDAMYWYRQDPGQGLRLIYYSQIVNDFQKGDIAEGYSVSREKKESFPLTVTSAQKNPTAFYLCASRCVGRGQETQYFGPGTRLLVL.

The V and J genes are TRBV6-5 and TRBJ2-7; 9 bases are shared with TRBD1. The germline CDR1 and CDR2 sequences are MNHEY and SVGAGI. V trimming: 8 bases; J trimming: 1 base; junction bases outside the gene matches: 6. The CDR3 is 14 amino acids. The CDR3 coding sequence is TGTGCCAGCCACAGGGGGCGGGATTCCTACGAGCAGTACTTC. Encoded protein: CASHRGRDSYEQYF.

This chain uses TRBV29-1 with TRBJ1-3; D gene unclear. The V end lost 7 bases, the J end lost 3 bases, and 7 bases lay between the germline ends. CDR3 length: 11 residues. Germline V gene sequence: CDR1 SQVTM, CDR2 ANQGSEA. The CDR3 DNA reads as TGCAGCGCTTTCGGTGGAAACACCATATATTTT. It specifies CSAFGGNTIYF.

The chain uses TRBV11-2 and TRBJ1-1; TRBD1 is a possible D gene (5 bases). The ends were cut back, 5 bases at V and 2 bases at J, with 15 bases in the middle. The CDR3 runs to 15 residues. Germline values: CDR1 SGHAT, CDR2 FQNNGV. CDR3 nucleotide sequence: TGTGCCAGCAGCCGCAGATTTACAGGTAACACTGAAGCTTTCTTT. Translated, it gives CASSRRFTGNTEAFF.

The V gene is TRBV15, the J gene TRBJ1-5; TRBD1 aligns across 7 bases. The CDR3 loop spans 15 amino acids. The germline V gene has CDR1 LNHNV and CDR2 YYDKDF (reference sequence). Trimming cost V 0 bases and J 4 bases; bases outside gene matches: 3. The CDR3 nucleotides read TGTGCCACCAGCAGAGATACAGGGGTAAATCAGCCCCAGCATTTT. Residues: CATSRDTGVNQPQHF. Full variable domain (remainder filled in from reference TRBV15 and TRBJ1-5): DAMVIQNPRYQVTQFGKPVTLSCSQTLNHNVMYWYQQKSSQAPKLLFHYYDKDFNNEADTPDNFQSRRPNTSFCFLDIRSPGLGDTAMYLCATSRDTGVNQPQHFGDGTRLSIL.

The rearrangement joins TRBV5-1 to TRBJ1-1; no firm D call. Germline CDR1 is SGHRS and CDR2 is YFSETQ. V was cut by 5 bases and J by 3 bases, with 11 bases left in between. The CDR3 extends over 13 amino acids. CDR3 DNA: TGCGCCAGCAGTCCCAACACCGACACTGAAGCTTTCTTT. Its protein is CASSPNTDTEAFF.

CDR3 residues: CASKDPGLSYEQYF. The DNA of the CDR3 is TGTGCCAGCAAGGACCCAGGGCTTTCCTACGAGCAGTACTTC. This chain joins TRBV6-6 and TRBJ2-7; D perhaps matches TRBD1 (5 bases). From germline, CDR1 is MNHNY and CDR2 SVGAGI (reference sequence). The CDR3 is made up of 14 amino acids. V was trimmed by 7 bases and J by 1 base, leaving 14 bases between them.

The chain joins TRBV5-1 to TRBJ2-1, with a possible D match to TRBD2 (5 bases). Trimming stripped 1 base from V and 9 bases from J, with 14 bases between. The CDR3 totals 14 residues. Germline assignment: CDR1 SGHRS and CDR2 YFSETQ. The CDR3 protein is CASSLLGSGGEQFF. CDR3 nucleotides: TGCGCCAGCAGCTTGTTAGGGAGCGGAGGTGAGCAGTTCTTC.